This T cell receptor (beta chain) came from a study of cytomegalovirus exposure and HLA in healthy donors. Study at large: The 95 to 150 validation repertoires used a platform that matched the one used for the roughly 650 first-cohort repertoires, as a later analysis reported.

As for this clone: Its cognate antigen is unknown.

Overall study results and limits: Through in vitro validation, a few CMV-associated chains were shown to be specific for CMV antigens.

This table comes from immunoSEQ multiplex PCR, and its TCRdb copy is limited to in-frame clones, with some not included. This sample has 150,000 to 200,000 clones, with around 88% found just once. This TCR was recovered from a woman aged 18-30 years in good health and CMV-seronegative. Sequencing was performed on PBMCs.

CDR3 amino acids: CASSLASGVETQYF. CDR3 in DNA: TGTGCCAGCAGCTTAGCATCGGGGGTAGAGACCCAGTACTTC. The chain joins TRBV11-3 to TRBJ2-5, with a weak D call TRBD2 (6 bases). In germline, CDR1 is SGHNT, CDR2 YENEEA. The CDR3 runs 14 residues. V was trimmed by 1 base and J by 4 bases, leaving 10 bases between them.